The 10 T cell receptor beta chains presented below share a single source sample, sequenced in a study of cytomegalovirus exposure and HLA in healthy donors (dated by TCRdb to the late 2010s). The library was made by the immunoSEQ multiplex PCR assay. For the multiplex PCR, a mixture combining 60 forward primers for TCR Vbeta segments and 13 reverse primers for TCR Jbeta segments was used. In its TCRdb copy, this immuneACCESS table keeps in-frame sequences only and misses some clones. Where compared with another copy, unresolved V genes explain less than half of these, and the others have no known cause. The sample table records approximately 130,000 clones; 76% of these occur just once. Under 2% of the sample belongs to the ten largest clones. Sequencing used PBMCs. Every receptor here comes from a female donor in good health and CMV-seropositive.

CDR3 region: CASSLAGVNIQYF. CDR3 DNA: TGCGCCAGCAGCTTAGCGGGAGTAAACATTCAGTACTTC. V is TRBV5-1 and J is TRBJ2-4; 8 positions agree with TRBD2. There are 13 residues in the CDR3. With V trimmed by 2 bases and J by 6 bases, 1 base remained unmatched. The V gene's germline CDR1 is SGHRS and CDR2 YFSETQ.

This clone occurred a few times. This chain joins TRBV11-3 and TRBJ2-1; D might be TRBD1 (5 bases). Trimming removed 3 bases at V and 5 bases at J, with 8 bases between. Germline loops: CDR1 SGHNT, CDR2 YENEEA. This CDR3 region has 13 residues. CDR3 sequence (DNA): TGTGCCAGCAGCTTCGACAGTGACAATGAGCAGTTCTTC. Translation: CASSFDSDNEQFF.

The chain links TRBV6-5 to TRBJ1-1; tentative D call: TRBD1 (6 bases). Trimming took off 6 bases at V and 4 bases at J, with 18 bases between the two ends. CDR3 length: 15 residues. The germline CDR1 and CDR2 sequences are MNHEY and SVGAGI. The CDR3 bases are TGTGCCAGCAGCCTGAACAGGGAAAGGAGCACTGAAGCTTTCTTT. Its translation: CASSLNRERSTEAFF.

The chain couples TRBV30 to TRBJ1-2; possibly TRBD1 for D (6 bases). There are 15 residues in the CDR3. V lost 4 bases and J lost 6, with 21 bases in between. Germline CDR1 GTSNPN, CDR2 SVGIG (reference sequence). For the CDR3, the DNA is TGTGCCTGGACTTTAACAGGGCGGTTGAGGAATGGCTACACCTTC. Its protein is CAWTLTGRLRNGYTF.

V usage is TRBV19 and J usage is TRBJ1-1, with D possibly being TRBD1 (5 bases). Germline V lookup: CDR1 LNHDA, CDR2 SQIVND (reference sequence). The CDR3 spans 14 residues. With 9 bases removed from V and 1 base from J, the gap between germline ends came to 15 bases. CDR3 sequence reads: CASGTRGRNTEAFF. The CDR3 nucleotides read TGTGCCAGCGGTACAAGGGGCAGGAACACTGAAGCTTTCTTT.

The chain employs TRBV7-9 and TRBJ1-2; D not resolved. Germline V gene lookup returns CDR1 SEHNR and CDR2 FQNEAQ (reference sequence). Trimming shortened V by 2 bases and J by 2 bases, and 6 bases separated the two germline ends. The CDR3 spans 13 residues. CDR3 loop: CASSLSQNYGYTF. In DNA form, the CDR3 reads TGTGCCAGCAGCTTATCACAGAACTATGGCTACACCTTC.

This clone was detected only a few times. The chain joins TRBV30 to TRBJ1-2; 7 nucleotides line up with TRBD1. With V trimmed by 5 bases and J by 4 bases, 7 bases remained unmatched. CDR1 GTSNPN and CDR2 SVGIG come from the germline V gene (reference sequence). The CDR3 extends over 13 amino acids. CDR3 DNA: TGTGCCTGGGGAGGGACAGTGCGCTATGGCTACACCTTC. Amino acids: CAWGGTVRYGYTF.

This clone was recorded a few times. The J gene is TRBJ2-1, the V gene TRBV7-8, with 8 positions matching TRBD2. Trimming cost V 8 bases and J 6 bases; bases outside gene matches: 6. There are 13 residues in the CDR3. In germline, CDR1 is SGHVS, CDR2 FQNEAQ. The CDR3, as DNA: TGTGCCAGCTCTGAGCGGGGGACCAATGAGCAGTTCTTC. It is translated as CASSERGTNEQFF.

This chain uses TRBV7-3 with TRBJ1-6; the D is unclear. The germline V and J ends were trimmed by 3 bases and 8 bases, with 8 bases remaining between them. From germline, CDR1 is SGHTA and CDR2 FQGTGA. The CDR3 has 13 amino acids. The CDR3 coding sequence is TGTGCCAGCAGCTTGGGGAGGGATTCACCCCTCCACTTT. Its translation: CASSLGRDSPLHF.

This clone was seen more than once but under ten times. The rearrangement uses TRBV7-3 and TRBJ2-2; D may be TRBD1 (5 bases). The V gene lost 1 base and the J gene lost 4 bases, with 10 bases spanning the gap. Germline V gene sequence: CDR1 SGHTA, CDR2 FQGTGA. This CDR3 contains 15 residues. The DNA of the CDR3 is TGTGCCAGCAGCTTAAACAGGAGATCCACCGGGGAGCTGTTTTTT. Its protein product is CASSLNRRSTGELFF. Filled out from reference TRBV7-3 and TRBJ2-2, the complete variable domain reads GAGVSQTPSNKVTEKGKYVELRCDPISGHTALYWYRQSLGQGPEFLIYFQGTGAADDSGLPNDRFFAVRPEGSVSTLKIQRTERGDSAVYLCASSLNRRSTGELFFGEGSRLTVL.